A selection of T cell receptor beta chains follows, all from one sample in a study of T cell responses to AZD1222 COVID-19 vaccine. The table came from immunoSEQ multiplex PCR; TCRdb's copy has only in-frame clones and leaves some out. The sample yields about 120,000 clones, about 87% seen once. Sequences were derived from peripheral blood, sampled on day 0 of AZD1222 vaccination. The receptors originated from an adult in good health. Each CDR3 is given with its conserved first and last residue. A D gene is named only where the DNA matches it firmly. Clone size, where shown, is once, few, many, or a class for clones that have expanded.

J gene: TRBJ2-1
D gene: TRBD2
clone size: -
V gene: TRBV7-2
CDR3 protein: CASSLSSGSSYNEQFF
CDR3 DNA: TGTGCCAGCAGCTTATCTAGCGGGAGCTCCTACAATGAGCAGTTCTTC

J gene: TRBJ2-1
D gene: TRBD2
clone size: -
V gene: TRBV18
CDR3 protein: CASSLQREGSEQFF
CDR3 DNA: TGTGCCAGCTCACTCCAGCGGGAGGGTAGTGAGCAGTTCTTC

J gene: TRBJ1-5
D gene: -
clone size: -
V gene: TRBV5-5
CDR3 protein: CASSTSAGTHSNQPQHF
CDR3 DNA: TGTGCCAGCAGCACTTCCGCCGGGACACATAGCAATCAGCCCCAGCATTTT

J gene: TRBJ2-5
D gene: TRBD2
clone size: -
V gene: TRBV5-1
CDR3 protein: CASSLGRTSGEGQETQYF
CDR3 DNA: TGCGCCAGCAGCTTGGGGCGGACTAGCGGGGAGGGACAAGAGACCCAGTACTTC

J gene: TRBJ1-4
D gene: -
clone size: -
V gene: TRBV6-1
CDR3 protein: CASSGVGTGFVEKLFF
CDR3 DNA: TGTGCCAGCAGTGGGGTCGGGACCGGGTTTGTTGAAAAACTGTTTTTT

J gene: TRBJ2-1
D gene: TRBD2
clone size: -
V gene: TRBV29-1
CDR3 protein: CSVEGEASGWRPNEQFF
CDR3 DNA: TGCAGCGTTGAGGGGGAGGCTAGCGGGTGGCGCCCCAATGAGCAGTTCTTC

J gene: TRBJ1-4
D gene: -
clone size: once
V gene: TRBV10-3
CDR3 protein: CAISDRERGVKLFF
CDR3 DNA: TGTGCCATCAGTGACCGAGAGAGAGGGGTTAAACTGTTTTTT

J gene: TRBJ2-1
D gene: -
clone size: -
V gene: TRBV7-9
CDR3 protein: CASSYDRDYYNEQFF
CDR3 DNA: TGTGCCAGCAGCTACGACAGGGACTACTACAATGAGCAGTTCTTC

J gene: TRBJ2-1
D gene: -
clone size: few
V gene: TRBV12-3/TRBV12-4
CDR3 protein: CASSLNEQFF
CDR3 DNA: TGTGCCAGCAGTTTAAATGAGCAGTTCTTC

J gene: TRBJ2-1
D gene: -
clone size: -
V gene: TRBV24-1
CDR3 protein: CATSDWGAGSYNEQFF
CDR3 DNA: TGTGCCACCAGTGATTGGGGTGCGGGCTCCTACAATGAGCAGTTCTTC

J gene: TRBJ1-1
D gene: TRBD1
clone size: once
V gene: TRBV6-5
CDR3 protein: CASSSPTGVSTEAFF
CDR3 DNA: TGTGCCAGCAGTTCCCCTACAGGGGTAAGCACTGAAGCTTTCTTT

J gene: TRBJ2-2
D gene: TRBD2
clone size: -
V gene: TRBV7-8
CDR3 protein: CASSLAGTRGGELFF
CDR3 DNA: TGTGCCAGCAGCTTAGCGGGGACTAGGGGCGGGGAGCTGTTTTTT

J gene: TRBJ2-1
D gene: -
clone size: -
V gene: TRBV7-9
CDR3 protein: CASRQRDFLNYNEQFF
CDR3 DNA: TGTGCCAGCAGGCAAAGGGACTTCCTGAATTACAATGAGCAGTTCTTC

J gene: TRBJ2-3
D gene: -
clone size: -
V gene: TRBV11-2
CDR3 protein: CASSPGAEQITDTQYF
CDR3 DNA: TGTGCCAGCAGCCCTGGAGCGGAGCAGATCACAGATACGCAGTATTTT

J gene: TRBJ1-2
D gene: TRBD1
clone size: once
V gene: TRBV7-2
CDR3 protein: CASSLAQGSNGYTF
CDR3 DNA: TGTGCCAGCAGCTTAGCACAGGGGTCGAATGGCTACACCTTC

J gene: TRBJ1-5
D gene: TRBD1
clone size: -
V gene: TRBV7-2
CDR3 protein: CASSPGQGAIQPQHF
CDR3 DNA: TGTGCCAGCAGTCCGGGACAGGGGGCAATCCAGCCCCAGCATTTT

J gene: TRBJ1-1
D gene: -
clone size: -
V gene: TRBV5-6
CDR3 protein: CASSLVTGEAFF
CDR3 DNA: TGTGCCAGCAGCTTGGTCACAGGCGAAGCTTTCTTT

J gene: TRBJ2-1
D gene: -
clone size: -
V gene: TRBV7-3
CDR3 protein: CASSLGGGKNEQFF
CDR3 DNA: TGTGCCAGCAGCTTGGGGGGAGGAAAGAATGAGCAGTTCTTC

J gene: TRBJ2-1
D gene: -
clone size: -
V gene: TRBV7-2
CDR3 protein: CASSNTPKPGPLSRQFF
CDR3 DNA: TGTGCCAGCAGCAATACCCCCAAACCGGGACCCCTAAGTCGGCAGTTCTTC

J gene: TRBJ2-3
D gene: TRBD1
clone size: -
V gene: TRBV5-1
CDR3 protein: CASSLGEWVGQGDPDTQYF
CDR3 DNA: TGCGCCAGCAGCTTGGGAGAGTGGGTGGGACAGGGGGATCCAGATACGCAGTATTTT

J gene: TRBJ2-5
D gene: -
clone size: -
V gene: TRBV19
CDR3 protein: CASSVRVQETQYF
CDR3 DNA: TGTGCCAGTAGTGTTCGGGTACAAGAGACCCAGTACTTC

J gene: TRBJ1-2
D gene: -
clone size: -
V gene: TRBV5-8
CDR3 protein: CASSSGGGGDYGYTF
CDR3 DNA: TGTGCCAGCAGCTCGGGCGGGGGTGGCGACTATGGCTACACCTTC

J gene: TRBJ1-1
D gene: -
clone size: -
V gene: TRBV19
CDR3 protein: CASSWRSMNTEAFF
CDR3 DNA: TGTGCCAGTAGCTGGAGGAGCATGAACACTGAAGCTTTCTTT

J gene: TRBJ1-4
D gene: TRBD1
clone size: once
V gene: TRBV30
CDR3 protein: CAWMMDRAREKLFF
CDR3 DNA: TGTGCCTGGATGATGGACAGGGCCAGGGAAAAACTGTTTTTT

J gene: TRBJ2-7
D gene: -
clone size: -
V gene: TRBV19
CDR3 protein: CATNPREGHRPDEQYF
CDR3 DNA: TGTGCCACTAACCCGAGGGAGGGACACCGTCCTGACGAGCAGTACTTC

J gene: TRBJ2-5
D gene: -
clone size: -
V gene: TRBV3-1/TRBV3-2
CDR3 protein: CASSQGGVHQETQYF
CDR3 DNA: TGTGCCAGCAGCCAAGGGGGGGTCCACCAAGAGACCCAGTACTTC

J gene: TRBJ2-7
D gene: -
clone size: -
V gene: TRBV6-1
CDR3 protein: CASSEAHYEQYF
CDR3 DNA: TGTGCCAGCAGTGAAGCGCATTACGAGCAGTACTTC

J gene: TRBJ1-5
D gene: -
clone size: -
V gene: TRBV18
CDR3 protein: CASSGQTEREPQHF
CDR3 DNA: TGTGCCAGCTCAGGTCAGACAGAGAGAGAGCCCCAGCATTTT

J gene: TRBJ1-6
D gene: -
clone size: once
V gene: TRBV21-1
CDR3 protein: CASSQSSEGSPLHF
CDR3 DNA: TGTGCCAGCAGCCAAAGTTCGGAGGGTTCACCCCTCCACTTT

J gene: TRBJ2-1
D gene: TRBD2
clone size: -
V gene: TRBV2
CDR3 protein: CASSVGLAGEGEQFF
CDR3 DNA: TGTGCCAGCAGCGTGGGACTAGCGGGAGAAGGGGAGCAGTTCTTC

J gene: TRBJ2-4
D gene: -
clone size: -
V gene: TRBV2
CDR3 protein: CASTPDKTVNIQYF
CDR3 DNA: TGTGCCAGCACCCCCGATAAGACAGTAAACATTCAGTACTTC

J gene: TRBJ2-7
D gene: -
clone size: -
V gene: TRBV6-2/TRBV6-3
CDR3 protein: CASSRPDLSYEQYF
CDR3 DNA: TGTGCCAGCAGTCGTCCGGATCTTTCCTACGAGCAGTACTTC

J gene: TRBJ2-7
D gene: -
clone size: few
V gene: TRBV14
CDR3 protein: CASSQLSSYEQYF
CDR3 DNA: TGTGCCAGCAGCCAACTTTCTAGCTACGAGCAGTACTTC

J gene: TRBJ2-7
D gene: -
clone size: once
V gene: TRBV11-1
CDR3 protein: CASSLADRSSYEQYF
CDR3 DNA: TGTGCCAGCAGCTTAGCGGACCGAAGCTCCTACGAGCAGTACTTC

J gene: TRBJ1-6
D gene: -
clone size: -
V gene: TRBV27
CDR3 protein: CASSPGVSLLRSPLHF
CDR3 DNA: TGTGCCAGCAGTCCGGGGGTCTCCCTCCTGCGTTCACCCCTCCACTTT

J gene: TRBJ1-1
D gene: -
clone size: -
V gene: TRBV7-9
CDR3 protein: CASSLRGMDTEAFF
CDR3 DNA: TGTGCCAGCAGCCTCAGGGGTATGGACACTGAAGCTTTCTTT

J gene: TRBJ1-1
D gene: -
clone size: -
V gene: TRBV19
CDR3 protein: CASSIRGAGRLARNTEAFF
CDR3 DNA: TGTGCCAGTAGTATCCGTGGGGCAGGGCGATTGGCTAGGAACACTGAAGCTTTCTTT

J gene: TRBJ1-5
D gene: -
clone size: -
V gene: TRBV7-7
CDR3 protein: CASTLGSNQPQHF
CDR3 DNA: TGTGCTAGCACCTTGGGTAGCAATCAGCCCCAGCATTTT

J gene: TRBJ1-1
D gene: TRBD1
clone size: few
V gene: TRBV19
CDR3 protein: CASSPTGANTEAFF
CDR3 DNA: TGTGCCAGTAGCCCGACAGGGGCGAACACTGAAGCTTTCTTT

J gene: TRBJ1-4
D gene: TRBD1
clone size: once
V gene: TRBV27
CDR3 protein: CASSKTGIHEKLFF
CDR3 DNA: TGTGCCAGCAGTAAGACAGGGATACATGAAAAACTGTTTTTT

J gene: TRBJ1-1
D gene: -
clone size: -
V gene: TRBV5-1
CDR3 protein: CASRVMINTEAFF
CDR3 DNA: TGCGCCAGCAGGGTAATGATTAACACTGAAGCTTTCTTT

J gene: TRBJ1-5
D gene: TRBD1
clone size: -
V gene: TRBV7-6
CDR3 protein: CASSPQGARINQPQHF
CDR3 DNA: TGTGCCAGCAGCCCACAGGGGGCGAGGATCAATCAGCCCCAGCATTTT

J gene: TRBJ2-5
D gene: -
clone size: -
V gene: TRBV19
CDR3 protein: CASSIDPSVLQQETQYF
CDR3 DNA: TGTGCCAGTAGTATAGATCCCTCAGTGCTACAACAAGAGACCCAGTACTTC

J gene: TRBJ2-7
D gene: TRBD1
clone size: -
V gene: TRBV9
CDR3 protein: CASSQGQGGTYEQYF
CDR3 DNA: TGTGCCAGCAGCCAAGGACAGGGGGGTACCTACGAGCAGTACTTC

J gene: TRBJ1-1
D gene: TRBD1
clone size: -
V gene: TRBV19
CDR3 protein: CATGTGEAFF
CDR3 DNA: TGTGCAACCGGGACAGGGGAGGCTTTCTTT

J gene: TRBJ2-1
D gene: -
clone size: -
V gene: TRBV5-8
CDR3 protein: CASSFQTSSYNEQFF
CDR3 DNA: TGTGCCAGCAGCTTTCAGACTAGCTCCTACAATGAGCAGTTCTTC

J gene: TRBJ2-5
D gene: -
clone size: -
V gene: TRBV9
CDR3 protein: CASSVGLRQETQYF
CDR3 DNA: TGTGCCAGCAGCGTCGGGCTCCGTCAGGAGACCCAGTACTTC

J gene: TRBJ1-2
D gene: TRBD1
clone size: once
V gene: TRBV6-1
CDR3 protein: CASSESLGTVANYGYTF
CDR3 DNA: TGTGCCAGCAGTGAAAGTCTGGGGACAGTAGCTAACTATGGCTACACCTTC

J gene: TRBJ2-1
D gene: -
clone size: -
V gene: TRBV12-3/TRBV12-4
CDR3 protein: CASIDRRNNEQFF
CDR3 DNA: TGTGCCAGCATTGATCGCCGGAACAATGAGCAGTTCTTC

J gene: TRBJ1-3
D gene: -
clone size: -
V gene: TRBV7-2
CDR3 protein: CASSSTSSGNTIYF
CDR3 DNA: TGTGCCAGCAGCTCGACAAGCTCTGGAAACACCATATATTTT

J gene: TRBJ2-5
D gene: -
clone size: -
V gene: TRBV5-1
CDR3 protein: CASSPRAEGETQYF
CDR3 DNA: TGCGCCAGCAGCCCCCGAGCAGAGGGGGAGACCCAGTACTTC

J gene: TRBJ2-7
D gene: -
clone size: few
V gene: TRBV24-1
CDR3 protein: CATSDPASPAYEQYF
CDR3 DNA: TGTGCCACCAGTGATCCGGCCTCCCCTGCCTACGAGCAGTACTTC

J gene: TRBJ2-7
D gene: -
clone size: -
V gene: TRBV7-3
CDR3 protein: CASSPGSGAREQYF
CDR3 DNA: TGTGCCAGCAGCCCCGGTAGTGGGGCGAGGGAGCAGTACTTC

J gene: TRBJ2-1
D gene: -
clone size: -
V gene: TRBV27
CDR3 protein: CASSSLGRGTYNEQFF
CDR3 DNA: TGTGCCAGCAGTTCCCTGGGACGGGGAACCTACAATGAGCAGTTCTTC

J gene: TRBJ1-2
D gene: TRBD1
clone size: -
V gene: TRBV10-3
CDR3 protein: CAISESTGKKDYGYTF
CDR3 DNA: TGTGCCATCAGTGAGTCGACAGGGAAAAAGGACTATGGCTACACCTTC

J gene: TRBJ2-5
D gene: -
clone size: -
V gene: TRBV5-1
CDR3 protein: CASSSLMRQGNQETQYF
CDR3 DNA: TGCGCCAGCAGCTCCTTAATGCGGCAGGGGAATCAAGAGACCCAGTACTTC

J gene: TRBJ1-1
D gene: -
clone size: -
V gene: TRBV7-8
CDR3 protein: CASLRWAGTEAFF
CDR3 DNA: TGTGCCAGTCTCCGGTGGGCTGGCACTGAAGCTTTCTTT